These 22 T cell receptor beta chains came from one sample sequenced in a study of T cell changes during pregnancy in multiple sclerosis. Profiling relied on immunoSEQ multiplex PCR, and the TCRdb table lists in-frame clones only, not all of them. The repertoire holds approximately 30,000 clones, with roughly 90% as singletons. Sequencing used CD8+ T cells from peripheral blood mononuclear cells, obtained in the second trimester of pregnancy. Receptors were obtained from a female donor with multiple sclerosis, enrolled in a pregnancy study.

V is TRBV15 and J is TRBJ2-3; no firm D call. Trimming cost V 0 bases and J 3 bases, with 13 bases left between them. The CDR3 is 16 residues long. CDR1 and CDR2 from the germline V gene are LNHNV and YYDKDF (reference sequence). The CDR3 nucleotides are TGTGCCACCAGCAGAGATTCACCCTTAGTTACAGATACGCAGTATTTT. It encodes CATSRDSPLVTDTQYF.

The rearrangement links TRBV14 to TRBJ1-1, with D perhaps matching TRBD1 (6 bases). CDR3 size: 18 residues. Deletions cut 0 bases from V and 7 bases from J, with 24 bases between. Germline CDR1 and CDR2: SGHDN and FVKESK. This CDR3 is CASSQDPTHLQGLREAFF. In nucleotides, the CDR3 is TGTGCCAGCAGCCAAGACCCCACTCACCTCCAGGGGCTGCGTGAAGCTTTCTTT.

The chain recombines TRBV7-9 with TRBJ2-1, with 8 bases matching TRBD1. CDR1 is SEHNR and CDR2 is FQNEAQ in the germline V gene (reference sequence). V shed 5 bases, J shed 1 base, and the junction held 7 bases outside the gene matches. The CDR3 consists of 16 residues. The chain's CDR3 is CASSAPGQVSYNEQFF. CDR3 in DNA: TGTGCCAGCAGCGCCCCGGGACAGGTGTCCTACAATGAGCAGTTCTTC.

CDR3 coding DNA: TGTGCCAGCAGCTTAGGGCACCTGAACACTGAAGCTTTCTTT. It encodes CASSLGHLNTEAFF. The rearrangement links TRBV7-6 to TRBJ1-1; D uncertain. There are 14 residues in the CDR3. Germline V gene data show CDR1 as SGHVS and CDR2 as FNYEAQ. V was clipped by 1 base and J by 0 bases, with 6 bases between them.

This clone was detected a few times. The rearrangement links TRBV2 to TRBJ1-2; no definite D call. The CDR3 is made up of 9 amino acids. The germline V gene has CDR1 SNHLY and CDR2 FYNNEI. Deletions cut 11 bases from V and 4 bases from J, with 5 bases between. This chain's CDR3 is CALLYGYTF. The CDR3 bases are TGTGCCCTCCTCTATGGCTACACCTTC.

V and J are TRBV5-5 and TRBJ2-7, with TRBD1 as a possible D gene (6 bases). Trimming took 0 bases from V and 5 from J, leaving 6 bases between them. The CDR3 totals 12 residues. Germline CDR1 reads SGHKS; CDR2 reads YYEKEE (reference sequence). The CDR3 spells CASSLGGHEQYF. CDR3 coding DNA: TGTGCCAGCAGCTTGGGGGGGCACGAGCAGTACTTC.

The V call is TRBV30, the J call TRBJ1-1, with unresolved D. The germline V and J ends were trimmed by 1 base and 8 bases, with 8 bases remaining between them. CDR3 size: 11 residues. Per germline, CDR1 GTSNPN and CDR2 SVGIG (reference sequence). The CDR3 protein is CAWSDIQEAFF. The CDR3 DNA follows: TGTGCCTGGAGTGATATACAGGAAGCTTTCTTT.

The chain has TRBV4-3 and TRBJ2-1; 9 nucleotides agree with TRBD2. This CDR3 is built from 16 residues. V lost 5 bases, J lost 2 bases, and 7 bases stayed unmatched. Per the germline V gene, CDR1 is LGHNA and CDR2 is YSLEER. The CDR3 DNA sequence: TGCGCCAGCAGCTCCCAACTAGCGGGTACCTACAATGAGCAGTTCTTC. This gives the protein CASSSQLAGTYNEQFF.

In DNA form, the CDR3 reads TGTGCCAGCAGCTTGGATCGCGGGTTTGGTAATTCACCCCTCCACTTT. This codes for CASSLDRGFGNSPLHF. This sequence joins TRBV5-4 and TRBJ1-6; D uncertain. The CDR3 is made up of 16 amino acids. CDR1 and CDR2 from the germline V gene are SGHNT and YYREEE (reference sequence). Trimming shortened V by 0 bases and J by 6 bases, and 13 bases separated the two germline ends.

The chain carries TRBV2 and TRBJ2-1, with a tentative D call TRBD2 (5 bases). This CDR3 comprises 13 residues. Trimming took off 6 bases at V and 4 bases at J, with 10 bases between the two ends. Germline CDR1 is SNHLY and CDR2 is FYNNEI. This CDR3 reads CASRTDSYNEQFF. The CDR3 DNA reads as TGTGCCAGCAGGACGGACTCTTACAATGAGCAGTTCTTC.

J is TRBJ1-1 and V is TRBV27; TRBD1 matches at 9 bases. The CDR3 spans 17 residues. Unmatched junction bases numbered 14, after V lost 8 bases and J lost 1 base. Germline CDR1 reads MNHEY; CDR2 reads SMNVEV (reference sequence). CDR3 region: CASRITGGAYKNTEAFF. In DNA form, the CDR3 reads TGTGCCAGCCGAATCACAGGGGGCGCTTATAAGAACACTGAAGCTTTCTTT.

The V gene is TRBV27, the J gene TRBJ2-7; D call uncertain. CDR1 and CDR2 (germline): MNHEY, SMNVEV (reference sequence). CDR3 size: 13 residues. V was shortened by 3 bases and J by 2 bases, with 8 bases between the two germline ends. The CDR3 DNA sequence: TGTGCCAGCAGTTTTCTGGCGGCCTACGAGCAGTACTTC. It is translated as CASSFLAAYEQYF.

The CDR3 loop reads CASSHATETTGYGYTF. CDR3 DNA: TGCGCCAGCAGCCATGCAACGGAGACGACCGGCTATGGCTACACCTTC. V usage is TRBV4-3 and J usage is TRBJ1-2, with D hard to call. The CDR3 totals 16 residues. Germline CDR1 LGHNA, CDR2 YSLEER. Between the trimmed V and J ends, which lost 3 bases and 4 bases, there was a span of 18 bases.

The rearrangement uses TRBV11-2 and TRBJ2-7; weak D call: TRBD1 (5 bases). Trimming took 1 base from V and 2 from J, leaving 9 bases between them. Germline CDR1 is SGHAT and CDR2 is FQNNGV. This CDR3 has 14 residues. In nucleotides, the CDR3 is TGTGCCAGCAGCTTAGGCACAGGAGCCTACGAGCAGTACTTC. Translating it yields CASSLGTGAYEQYF.

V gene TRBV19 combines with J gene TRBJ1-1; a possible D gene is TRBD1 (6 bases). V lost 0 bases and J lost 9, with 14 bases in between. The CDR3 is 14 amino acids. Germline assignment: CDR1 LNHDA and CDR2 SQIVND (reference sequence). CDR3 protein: CASSIEGNRAKAFF. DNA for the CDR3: TGTGCCAGTAGTATAGAAGGGAACAGGGCGAAAGCTTTCTTT.

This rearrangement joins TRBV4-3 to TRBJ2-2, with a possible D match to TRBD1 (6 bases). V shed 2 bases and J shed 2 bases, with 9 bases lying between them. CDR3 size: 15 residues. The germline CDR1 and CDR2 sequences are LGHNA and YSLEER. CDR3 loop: CASSQRTDNTGELFF. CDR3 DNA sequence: TGCGCCAGCAGCCAAAGGACAGACAACACCGGGGAGCTGTTTTTT.

This CDR3 reads CASNSGEGAKNIQYF. The DNA of the CDR3 is TGTGCCAGCAACTCCGGGGAAGGAGCCAAAAACATTCAGTACTTC. V and J are TRBV6-5 and TRBJ2-4, with a tentative D call TRBD2 (5 bases). The CDR3 runs 15 residues. Trimming left V 7 bases short and J 0 bases short, with 13 bases between. Germline CDR1 is MNHEY and CDR2 is SVGAGI.

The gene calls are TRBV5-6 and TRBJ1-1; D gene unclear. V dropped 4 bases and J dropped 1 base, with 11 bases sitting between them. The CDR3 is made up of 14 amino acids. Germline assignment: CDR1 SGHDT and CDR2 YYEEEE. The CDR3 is CASSPIAENTEAFF. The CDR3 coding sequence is TGTGCCAGCAGCCCGATCGCGGAGAACACTGAAGCTTTCTTT.

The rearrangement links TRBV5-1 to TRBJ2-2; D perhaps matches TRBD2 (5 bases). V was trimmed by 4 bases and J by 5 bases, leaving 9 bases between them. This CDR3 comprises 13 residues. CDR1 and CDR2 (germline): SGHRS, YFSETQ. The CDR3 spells CASSRAETGELFF. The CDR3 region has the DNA TGCGCCAGCAGCCGAGCGGAAACCGGGGAGCTGTTTTTT.

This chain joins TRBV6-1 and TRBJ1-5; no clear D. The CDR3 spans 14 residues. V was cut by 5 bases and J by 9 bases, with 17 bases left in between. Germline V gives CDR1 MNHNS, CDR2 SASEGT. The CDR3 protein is CASSPRQASTPQHF. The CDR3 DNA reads TGTGCCAGCAGTCCCCGGCAGGCTAGCACGCCCCAGCATTTT.

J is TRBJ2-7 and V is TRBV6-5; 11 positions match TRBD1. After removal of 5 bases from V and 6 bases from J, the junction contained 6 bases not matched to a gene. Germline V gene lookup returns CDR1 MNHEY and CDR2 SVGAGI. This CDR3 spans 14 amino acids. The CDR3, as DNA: TGTGCCAGCAGTAAAGGACAGGGGGCACGCGAGCAGTACTTC. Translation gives CASSKGQGAREQYF.

This CDR3 is CASSLLAGPAFTDTQYF. In DNA form, the CDR3 reads TGTGCCAGCAGCCTCCTCGCGGGTCCCGCCTTCACAGATACGCAGTATTTT. V usage is TRBV7-3 and J usage is TRBJ2-3; perhaps TRBD2 as D (5 bases). The V end was cut by 5 bases, the J end by 2 bases, with 20 bases between. CDR1 is SGHTA and CDR2 is FQGTGA in the germline V gene. This CDR3 region has 17 residues.